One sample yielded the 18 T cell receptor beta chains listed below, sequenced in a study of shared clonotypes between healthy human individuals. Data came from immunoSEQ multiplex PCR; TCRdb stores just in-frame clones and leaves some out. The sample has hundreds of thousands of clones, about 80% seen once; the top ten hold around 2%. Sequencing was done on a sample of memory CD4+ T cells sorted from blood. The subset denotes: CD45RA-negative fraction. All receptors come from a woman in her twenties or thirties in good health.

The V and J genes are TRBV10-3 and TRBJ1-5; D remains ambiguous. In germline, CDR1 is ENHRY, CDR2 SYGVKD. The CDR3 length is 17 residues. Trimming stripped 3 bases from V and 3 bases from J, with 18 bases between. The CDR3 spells CAISDQKTTEFNQPQHF. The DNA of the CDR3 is TGTGCCATCAGTGATCAAAAGACAACGGAATTCAATCAGCCCCAGCATTTT.

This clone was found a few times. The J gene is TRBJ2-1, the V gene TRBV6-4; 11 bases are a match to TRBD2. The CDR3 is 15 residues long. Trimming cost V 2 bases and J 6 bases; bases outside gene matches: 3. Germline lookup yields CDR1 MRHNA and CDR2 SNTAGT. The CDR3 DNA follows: TGTGCCAGCAGTGACGACACTAGCGGGAGCAATGAGCAGTTCTTC. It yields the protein CASSDDTSGSNEQFF.

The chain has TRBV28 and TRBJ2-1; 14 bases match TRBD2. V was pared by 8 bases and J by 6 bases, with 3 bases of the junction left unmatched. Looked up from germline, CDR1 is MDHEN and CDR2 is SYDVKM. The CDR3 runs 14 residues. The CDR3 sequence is CASGTSGRINEQFF. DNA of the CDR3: TGTGCCAGCGGGACTAGCGGGAGAATCAATGAGCAGTTCTTC. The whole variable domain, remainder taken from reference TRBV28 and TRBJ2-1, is DVKVTQSSRYLVKRTGEKVFLECVQDMDHENMFWYRQDPGLGLRLIYFSYDVKMKEKGDIPEGYSVSREKKERFSLILESASTNQTSMYLCASGTSGRINEQFFGPGTRLTVL.

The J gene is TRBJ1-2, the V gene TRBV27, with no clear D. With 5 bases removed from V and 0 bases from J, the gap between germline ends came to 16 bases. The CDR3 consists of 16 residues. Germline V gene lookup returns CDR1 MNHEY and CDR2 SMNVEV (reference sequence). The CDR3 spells CASSPVGLSANYGYTF. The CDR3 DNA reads TGTGCCAGCAGTCCAGTAGGCCTCTCTGCTAACTATGGCTACACCTTC.

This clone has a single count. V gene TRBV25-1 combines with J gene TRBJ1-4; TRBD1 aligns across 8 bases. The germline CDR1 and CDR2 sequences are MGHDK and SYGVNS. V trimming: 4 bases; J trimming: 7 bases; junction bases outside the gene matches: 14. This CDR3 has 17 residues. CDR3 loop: CASSGRQGRFVGEKLFF. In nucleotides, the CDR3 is TGTGCCAGCAGTGGTAGACAGGGGCGATTTGTCGGTGAAAAACTGTTTTTT.

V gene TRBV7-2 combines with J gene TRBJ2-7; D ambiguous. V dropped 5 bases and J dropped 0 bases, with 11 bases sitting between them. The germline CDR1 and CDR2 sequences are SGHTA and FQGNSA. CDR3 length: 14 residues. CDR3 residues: CASSRQADSYEQYF. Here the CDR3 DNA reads TGTGCCAGCAGCCGGCAGGCGGACTCCTACGAGCAGTACTTC.

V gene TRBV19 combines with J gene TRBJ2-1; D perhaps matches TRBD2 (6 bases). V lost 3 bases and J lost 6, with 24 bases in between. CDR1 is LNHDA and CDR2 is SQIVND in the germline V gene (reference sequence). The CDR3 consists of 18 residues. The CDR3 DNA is TGTGCCAGTAGTATGCTATCAAGGAGGGACTTCAGGTTCAATGAGCAGTTCTTC. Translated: CASSMLSRRDFRFNEQFF.

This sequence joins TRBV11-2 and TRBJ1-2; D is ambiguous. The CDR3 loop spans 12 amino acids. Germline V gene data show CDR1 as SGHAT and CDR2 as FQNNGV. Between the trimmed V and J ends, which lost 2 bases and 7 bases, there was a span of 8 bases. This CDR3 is CASSLLGSGYTF. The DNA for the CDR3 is TGTGCCAGCAGCTTATTGGGCAGTGGCTACACCTTC. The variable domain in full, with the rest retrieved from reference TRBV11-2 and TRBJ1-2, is EAGVAQSPRYKIIEKRQSVAFWCNPISGHATLYWYQQILGQGPKLLIQFQNNGVVDDSQLPKDRFSAERLKGVDSTLKIQPAKLEDSAVYLCASSLLGSGYTFGSGTRLTVV.

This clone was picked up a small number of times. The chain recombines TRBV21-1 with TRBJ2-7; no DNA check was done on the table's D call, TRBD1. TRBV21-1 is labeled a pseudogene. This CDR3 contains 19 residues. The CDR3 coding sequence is TGTGCCAGCAGGGGTTATCTGGGGTCGGACAGGGGGCAGAACGACGAGCAGTACTTC. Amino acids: CASRGYLGSDRGQNDEQYF.

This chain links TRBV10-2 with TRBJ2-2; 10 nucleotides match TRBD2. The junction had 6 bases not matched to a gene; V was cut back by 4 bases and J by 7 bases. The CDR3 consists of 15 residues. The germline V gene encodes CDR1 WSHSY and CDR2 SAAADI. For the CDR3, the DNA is TGCGCCAGCAGTGTTCTAGCGGGAGTGAGCGGGGAGCTGTTTTTT. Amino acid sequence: CASSVLAGVSGELFF.

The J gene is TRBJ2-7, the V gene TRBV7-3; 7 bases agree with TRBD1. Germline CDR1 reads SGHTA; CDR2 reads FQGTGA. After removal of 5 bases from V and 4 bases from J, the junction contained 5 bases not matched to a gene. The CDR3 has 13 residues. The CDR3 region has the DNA TGTGCCAGCAGCCCAAACAGGGGTTACGAGCAGTACTTC. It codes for CASSPNRGYEQYF.

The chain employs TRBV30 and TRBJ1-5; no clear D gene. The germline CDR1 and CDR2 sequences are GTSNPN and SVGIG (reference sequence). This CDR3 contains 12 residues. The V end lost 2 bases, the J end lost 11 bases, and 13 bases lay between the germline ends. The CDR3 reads CAWSSDGLTQHF. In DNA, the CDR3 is TGTGCCTGGAGTTCCGACGGTTTGACCCAGCATTTT.

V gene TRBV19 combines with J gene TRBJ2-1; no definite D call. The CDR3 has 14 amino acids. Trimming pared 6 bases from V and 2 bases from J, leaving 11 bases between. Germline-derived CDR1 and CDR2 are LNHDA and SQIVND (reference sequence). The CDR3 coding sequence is TGTGCCAGTAGGAATCCAAACGCCTACAATGAGCAGTTCTTC. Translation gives CASRNPNAYNEQFF.

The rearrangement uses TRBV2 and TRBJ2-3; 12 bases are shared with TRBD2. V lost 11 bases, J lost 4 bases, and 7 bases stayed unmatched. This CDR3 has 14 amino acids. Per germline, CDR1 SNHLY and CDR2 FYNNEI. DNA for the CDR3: TGTGCCGTCCAGACTAGCGGGAGCTCAGATACGCAGTATTTT. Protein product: CAVQTSGSSDTQYF.

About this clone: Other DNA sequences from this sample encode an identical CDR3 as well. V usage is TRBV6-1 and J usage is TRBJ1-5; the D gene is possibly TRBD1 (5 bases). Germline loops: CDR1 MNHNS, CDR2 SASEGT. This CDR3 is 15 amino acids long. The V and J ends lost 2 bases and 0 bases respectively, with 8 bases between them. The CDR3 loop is CASSEFRGSNQPQHF. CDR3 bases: TGTGCCAGCAGTGAATTTAGGGGTAGCAATCAGCCCCAGCATTTT.

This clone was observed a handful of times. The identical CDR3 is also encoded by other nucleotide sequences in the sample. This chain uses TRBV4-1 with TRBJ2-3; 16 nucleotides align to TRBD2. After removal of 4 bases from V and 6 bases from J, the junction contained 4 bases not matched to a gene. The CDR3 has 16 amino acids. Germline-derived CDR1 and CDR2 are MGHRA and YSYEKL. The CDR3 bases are TGCGCCAGCAGCCCGGGACTAGCGGGAGGGCCTGATACGCAGTATTTT. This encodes CASSPGLAGGPDTQYF.

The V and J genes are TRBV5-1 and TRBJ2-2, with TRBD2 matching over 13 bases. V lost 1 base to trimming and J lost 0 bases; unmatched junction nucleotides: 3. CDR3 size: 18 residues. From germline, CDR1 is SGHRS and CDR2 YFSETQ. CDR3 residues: CASSLRLAGGSNTGELFF. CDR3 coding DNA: TGCGCCAGCAGCTTGAGACTAGCGGGAGGCTCGAACACCGGGGAGCTGTTTTTT.

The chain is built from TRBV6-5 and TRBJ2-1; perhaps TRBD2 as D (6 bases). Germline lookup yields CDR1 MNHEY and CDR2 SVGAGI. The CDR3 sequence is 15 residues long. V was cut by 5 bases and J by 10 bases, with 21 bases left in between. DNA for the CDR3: TGTGCCAGCAGTAGATCCCGGGACCCCGGAGGGGAGCAGTTCTTC. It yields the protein CASSRSRDPGGEQFF.